Below are 21 T cell receptor beta chains sequenced from a single sample in a study of metastatic and nonmetastatic thyroid tumors. No patient received treatment before thyroid surgery. TCRdb re-clonotyped the PCR reads through MiXCR. The sample consists of about 9,000 clones, over 12% of them appearing once. Sequencing was performed on blood. The receptors originated from a female donor with papillary thyroid cancer or a benign thyroid nodule (not recorded which). Some clones in this sample may be carry-over from other donors' samples.

This clone was counted at least ten times. This rearrangement joins TRBV5-6 to TRBJ1-6, with D uncertain. The CDR3 is 16 residues long. The ends were cut back, 5 bases at V and 4 bases at J, with 16 bases in the middle. The germline CDR1 and CDR2 sequences are SGHDT and YYEEEE. This CDR3 is CASRKGGRQYNSPLHF. The DNA of the CDR3 is TGTGCCAGCAGGAAGGGAGGGAGGCAGTATAATTCACCCCTCCACTTT.

Concerning this clone: A read error may account for a junction end that differs from germline. This sequence joins TRBV7-8 and TRBJ2-1, with 8 positions matching TRBD2. Germline CDR1 and CDR2: SGHVS and FQNEAQ. The CDR3 loop spans 15 amino acids. As DNA, the CDR3 is TGTTCCAGCAGCGGAGGAGCGGGAGCTTGTAATGAGCAGTTCTTC. This translates into CSSSGGAGACNEQFF.

By share, this clone ranks as medium-sized. The CDR3 loop is CSVANEQYF. The CDR3 DNA reads as TGCAGCGTTGCCAACGAGCAGTACTTC. V gene TRBV29-1 combines with J gene TRBJ2-7; D not certain. Trimming removed 4 bases at V and 5 bases at J, with 3 bases between. CDR1 is SQVTM, CDR2 ANQGSEA, per germline. This CDR3 has 9 amino acids.

A word on this clone: Here the CDR3 omits its conserved ending phenylalanine or tryptophan, so a read error is the likely source. The chain has TRBV7-2 and TRBJ2-1; possibly TRBD2 for D (5 bases). Germline CDR1 SGHTA, CDR2 FQGNSA. The CDR3 contains 13 residues. V lost 4 bases and J 6 bases, leaving 10 bases between the germline ends. In DNA, the CDR3 is TGTGCCAGCAGCTCCTGGGCGGGCAATGAGCAGTTCCTC. Translation: CASSSWAGNEQFL.

Ten or more counts support this clone. The chain combines TRBV2 with TRBJ2-4, with D perhaps matching TRBD1 (6 bases). Germline values: CDR1 SNHLY, CDR2 FYNNEI. V lost 6 bases, J lost 6 bases, and 15 bases lay in between. The CDR3 runs 14 residues. DNA for the CDR3: TGTGCCAGCAGGACTACGGACAGCTTAAACATTCAGTACTTC. Translation: CASRTTDSLNIQYF.

This clone was seen ten or more times. The chain uses TRBV20-1 and TRBJ2-2; TRBD2 matches at 8 bases. Germline V gene sequence: CDR1 DFQATT, CDR2 SNEGSKA (reference sequence). Losses at the gene ends were 1 base for V and 8 bases for J; bases not matched to a gene: 9. This CDR3 spans 15 amino acids. This CDR3 reads CSARVPAGVGGELFF. DNA of the CDR3: TGCAGTGCTAGAGTACCAGCGGGAGTTGGGGGGGAGCTGTTTTTT.

This clone rates as medium-sized. This chain links TRBV7-2 with TRBJ2-1, with unresolved D. Germline V gene lookup returns CDR1 SGHTA and CDR2 FQGNSA. Trimming stripped 4 bases from V and 7 bases from J, with 11 bases between. The CDR3 runs to 13 residues. The CDR3 sequence: CASSSGPWNEQFF. The CDR3 DNA reads TGTGCCAGCAGCTCCGGACCCTGGAATGAGCAGTTCTTC.

This clone is medium-sized by share. The chain combines TRBV28 with TRBJ1-2; a weak D match, TRBD1 (6 bases). This CDR3 is built from 12 residues. Germline lookup yields CDR1 MDHEN and CDR2 SYDVKM. The V and J ends lost 3 bases and 7 bases respectively, with 9 bases between them. CDR3 nucleotides: TGTGCCAGCAGTTTCGCAGGGGCTGGCTACACCTTC. It encodes CASSFAGAGYTF.

The chain links TRBV28 to TRBJ2-7, with 7 positions matching TRBD1. Germline values: CDR1 MDHEN, CDR2 SYDVKM. The CDR3 covers 17 residues. Germline trimming cut 7 bases from V and 5 bases from J; bases unmatched to any gene: 20. The CDR3 DNA is TGTGCCAGCACTGATGAAGAGGGACAGATCTTGGGGGACGAGCAGTACTTC. Protein: CASTDEEGQILGDEQYF.

By frequency in the sample, this clone is medium-sized. The chain carries TRBV19 and TRBJ1-1, with TRBD1 identical over 7 bases. Germline loops: CDR1 LNHDA, CDR2 SQIVND (reference sequence). The CDR3 runs 15 residues. Trimming cost V 5 bases and J 7 bases; bases outside gene matches: 13. The CDR3 nucleotides read TGTGCCAGTAGTCCGTACCGGACAGGTCAGAGTGAAGCTTTCTTT. It translates to CASSPYRTGQSEAFF.

By its share, this clone is medium-sized. The chain joins TRBV6-1 to TRBJ2-5; perhaps D is TRBD1 or TRBD2 (5 bases each). The CDR3 is made up of 14 amino acids. V lost 11 bases and J lost 4, with 20 bases in between. The germline V gene has CDR1 MNHNS and CDR2 SASEGT. The DNA of the CDR3 is TGTGCCGTCACAGGCTCTGGGGCGGGAGAGACCCAGTACTTC. The encoded protein is CAVTGSGAGETQYF.

This clone was seen a few times. This rearrangement joins TRBV27 to TRBJ2-2, with D hard to call. This CDR3 has 11 amino acids. Germline-derived CDR1 and CDR2 are MNHEY and SMNVEV (reference sequence). V lost 4 bases, J lost 10 bases, and 7 bases lay in between. Here the CDR3 DNA reads TGTGCCAGCAGTTCGTACGAGGAGCTGTTTTTT. Translated, it gives CASSSYEELFF.

This clone is labeled as medium-sized. The genes are TRBV3-1 and TRBJ1-6; no definite D call. V lost 4 bases, J lost 0 bases, and 10 bases lay in between. Germline-derived CDR1 and CDR2 are LGHDT and YNNKEL (reference sequence). The CDR3 is made up of 16 amino acids. CDR3 sequence (DNA): TGTGCCAGCAGCCGCGCAGGAACCTCCTATAATTCACCCCTCCACTTT. Translated: CASSRAGTSYNSPLHF.

This clone was detected many times. The chain is built from TRBV7-9 and TRBJ2-3, with 8 bases lining up with TRBD2. Unmatched junction bases numbered 6, after V lost 5 bases and J lost 2 bases. The germline CDR1 and CDR2 sequences are SEHNR and FQNEAQ (reference sequence). This CDR3 is 15 amino acids long. CDR3 residues: CASSQLAEFTDTQYF. The CDR3 nucleotides read TGTGCCAGCAGCCAACTAGCGGAGTTCACAGATACGCAGTATTTT.

The table lists this clone with a few counts. The chain recombines TRBV4-1 with TRBJ2-1; D is unresolved. V shed 0 bases and J shed 2 bases, with 11 bases lying between them. The length of the CDR3 is 16 residues. CDR1 is MGHRA and CDR2 is YSYEKL in the germline V gene. The CDR3 sequence: CASSQDWTNAYNEQFF. In nucleotides, the CDR3 is TGCGCCAGCAGCCAAGATTGGACCAACGCCTACAATGAGCAGTTCTTC.

Details on this clone: Compared with germline, one end of the junction differs, possibly owing to a read error. The V and J genes are TRBV5-4 and TRBJ1-2, with 9 bases identical to TRBD1. This CDR3 spans 14 amino acids. Germline loops: CDR1 SGHNT, CDR2 YYREEE (reference sequence). The CDR3 DNA reads TGTGTCAGCAGCTACAGGGGGCTCGGGTATGGCTACACCTTC. This encodes CVSSYRGLGYGYTF.

This chain connects TRBV6-2 or TRBV6-3 to TRBJ2-7; 8 positions match TRBD2. Losses at the gene ends were 5 bases for V and 0 bases for J; bases not matched to a gene: 6. The CDR3 totals 15 residues. The germline gives CDR1 MNHEY, CDR2 SVGEGT. The DNA for the CDR3 is TGTGCCAGCAGTCTACTAGCGGTATCCTCCTACGAGCAGTACTTC. Amino acid sequence: CASSLLAVSSYEQYF.

This clone came up many times. The V gene is TRBV7-9, the J gene TRBJ2-7, with 10 bases aligning to TRBD1. Germline V gene lookup returns CDR1 SEHNR and CDR2 FQNEAQ (reference sequence). J lost 2 bases, V lost 5 bases, and 0 bases had no gene match. The CDR3 has 13 amino acids. The CDR3 DNA reads as TGTGCCAGCAGCGACAGGGGGCCCTACGAGCAGTACTTC. This codes for CASSDRGPYEQYF.

In this sample, this clone is medium-sized (0.01 to 0.1%). J is TRBJ1-2 and V is TRBV6-1, with D possibly TRBD1 on 6 matching bases. The CDR3 sequence is 16 residues long. Germline loops: CDR1 MNHNS, CDR2 SASEGT. Trimming removed 10 bases at V and 1 base at J, with 22 bases between. CDR3 nucleotides: TGTGCCATCACGAAATCAACAGGGACTATTAACTATGGCTACACCTTC. This gives the protein CAITKSTGTINYGYTF.

This clone was counted between two and nine times. At one end, the junction sequence differs from germline, possibly due to a read error. The chain employs TRBV6-5 and TRBJ2-7; D gene uncertain. The germline V gene encodes CDR1 MNHEY and CDR2 SVGAGI. The CDR3 is 13 amino acids. The CDR3, as DNA: TGTACCGGCAGTTACTCGATCGTCGGCGAGAAGTACTTC. Translated, it gives CTGSYSIVGEKYF.

Judged by abundance, this clone is medium-sized. The V and J genes are TRBV20-1 and TRBJ2-7; no reliable D call. V was cut by 1 base and J by 0 bases, with 16 bases left in between. The CDR3 has 16 amino acids. Per germline, CDR1 DFQATT and CDR2 SNEGSKA (reference sequence). The DNA of the CDR3 is TGCAGTGCTAGAGCCTTATCCGTCTTAAGCTCCTACGAGCAGTACTTC. This codes for CSARALSVLSSYEQYF.